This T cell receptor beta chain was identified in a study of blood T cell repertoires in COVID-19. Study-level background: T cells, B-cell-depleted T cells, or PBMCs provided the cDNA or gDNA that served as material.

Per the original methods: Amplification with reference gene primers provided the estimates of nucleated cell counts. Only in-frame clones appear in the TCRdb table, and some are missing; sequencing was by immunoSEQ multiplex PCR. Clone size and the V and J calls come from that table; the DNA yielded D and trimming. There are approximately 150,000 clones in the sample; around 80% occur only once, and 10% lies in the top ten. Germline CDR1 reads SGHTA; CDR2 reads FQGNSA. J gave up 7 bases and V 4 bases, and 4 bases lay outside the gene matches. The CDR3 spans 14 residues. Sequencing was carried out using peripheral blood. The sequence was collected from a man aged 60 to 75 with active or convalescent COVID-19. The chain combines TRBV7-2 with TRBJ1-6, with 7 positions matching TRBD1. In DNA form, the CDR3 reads TGTGCCAGCAGCTCAAGGACAGGCAATTCACCCCTCCACTTT. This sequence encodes CASSSRTGNSPLHF. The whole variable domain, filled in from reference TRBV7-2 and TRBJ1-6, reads GAGVSQSPSNKVTEKGKDVELRCDPISGHTALYWYRQSLGQGLEFLIYFQGNSAPDKSGLPSDRFSAERTGGSVSTLTIQRTQQEDSAVYLCASSSRTGNSPLHFGNGTRLTVT.